This T cell receptor (beta chain) was obtained from a study of regulatory dendritic cells for organ transplantation. Broader study findings: Regulatory dendritic cells appeared to expand memory CD8+ clones less than mature ones. The most alloreactive TCR clonotypes were found in resting memory CD8+ cells. The authors noted considerable between-person heterogeneity in alloreactive memory CD8+ cells.

Sequencing used immunoSEQ multiplex PCR; TCRdb keeps in-frame clones, though not all of them. In the table there are approximately 4,000 clones, approximately 74% of which are singletons. Germline loops: CDR1 GTSNPN, CDR2 SVGIG (reference sequence). The V gene end was trimmed by 3 bases and the J gene end by 3 bases; junction bases not matched to a gene: 7. CDR3 length: 14 residues. CFSE-labeled sorted T cells met regulatory or mature dendritic cells for 5 days. Naive CD45RA+ and memory CD45RO+ CD4+ or CD8+ T cells were FACS-sorted. As for this clone: Its specificity is not known.

The rearrangement joins TRBV30 to TRBJ1-1, with 7 bases lining up with TRBD1. Sample: memory CD8+ T cells from blood cultured with dendritic cells. Subset described: CD45RO+ memory T cells. This receptor was identified in a human donor in good health. CDR3 in DNA: TGTGCCTGGAGGAGGGACAGAAGTTACACTGAAGCTTTCTTT. It specifies CAWRRDRSYTEAFF.